This entry is about one T cell receptor (beta chain). The data originate from a study of blood T cell repertoires in COVID-19. Sequencing was performed with immunoSEQ multiplex PCR; in TCRdb, only in-frame clones are kept and a portion is missing. The table lists about 360,000 clones, around 87% of them singletons, with 1.5% to 2.5% in the top ten. Trimming pared 5 bases from V and 4 bases from J, leaving 14 bases between. CDR3 length equals 14 residues. The germline gives CDR1 MNHEY, CDR2 SMNVEV (reference sequence). Sequencing was carried out using PBMCs or T cells enriched from blood (not recorded which). The V and J genes are TRBV27 and TRBJ1-2; D perhaps matches TRBD1 (5 bases). This clonotype was sampled from a man aged 35 to 55 in a cohort exposed to, infected with or recovered from COVID-19 (not recorded which). CDR3 in DNA: TGTGCCAGCAGTCCTCTCAGGGAGGCCTATGGCTACACCTTC. It encodes CASSPLREAYGYTF.